The clone carrying this TCR beta chain was detected only once. This specimen belongs to a study of blood T cell repertoires in COVID-19. Study details: Samples representing acute and convalescent COVID-19 were sourced from the United States, Italy and Spain. In each case, the material was cDNA or gDNA derived from T cells, B-cell-depleted T cells, or PBMCs.

Trimming shortened V by 3 bases and J by 5 bases, and 10 bases separated the two germline ends. Germline V lookup: CDR1 MDHEN, CDR2 SYDVKM. This CDR3 has 13 amino acids. Per the original data handling: Reference gene primer amplification gave estimated nucleated cell counts. The assay was immunoSEQ multiplex PCR, and TCRdb's table has in-frame clones only and misses some. V, J and clone size derive from that table, while D and trimming were established from the DNA sequence. The sample has 250,000 to 350,000 clones, more than 70% seen once. The chain uses TRBV28 and TRBJ1-2; D not resolved. The source material was peripheral blood. This clonotype was obtained from a woman aged 50 to 60 who had recovered from COVID-19. CDR3 in amino acids: CASSFGVEYGYTF. In DNA form, the CDR3 reads TGTGCCAGCAGTTTCGGGGTTGAGTATGGCTACACCTTC.